This T cell receptor beta chain comes out of a study of vaccination and CD4 T cells after COVID-19. Overall study context: Control cultures, each given a CEFX pool, an HIV-1 Nef pool, or no peptide, were included.

Treatment here: roughly 11-day PBMC culture with coronavirus spike peptide pools or control peptides (ViraFEST assay). The CDR3 loop spans 13 amino acids. The germline V gene encodes CDR1 SGHVS and CDR2 FNYEAQ. Trimming shortened V by 5 bases and J by 7 bases, and 15 bases separated the two germline ends. A word on this clonotype: Its antigen is still unknown.

The Oncomine TCR Beta short-read assay generated sequence data from the DNA of cultured CD4+ T cells. TCRdb processed the PCR reads anew with MiXCR; each CDR3 protein has one entry. Of fewer than 16,000 distinct CDR3 sequences listed, around 53% are singletons. J is TRBJ2-7 and V is TRBV7-6; D may match TRBD1 or TRBD2 (5 bases each). This sequence originates from a human donor who had recovered from COVID-19. The specimen sequenced was CD4+ T cells from blood, cultured in vitro. The CDR3 region has the DNA TGTGCCAGCAGCCCAGGCCAGGGCGGGGAGCAGTACTTC. It specifies CASSPGQGGEQYF.